A single sample gave rise to the 17 T cell receptor beta chains below, sequenced in a study of T cell repertoires in cytomegalovirus infection. TCRdb reprocessed the reads via MiXCR and lists one record per CDR3 protein. The table lists hundreds of thousands of distinct CDR3 sequences, about 31% of them singletons. No cognate antigen is known for these TCRs. The sample consisted of cultured CD8+ T cells from PBMCs, taken from culture after CMV antigen stimulation. The receptor source for this set is a human donor in good health (CMV status not recorded). Some clones in this sample may be carry-over from other donors' samples.

The V and J genes are TRBV12-3 or TRBV12-4 and TRBJ1-6; D is ambiguous. The CDR3 has 19 amino acids. V was shortened by 1 base and J by 0 bases, with 16 bases between the two germline ends. The CDR3 coding sequence is TGTGCCAGCAGTTTAGTCCCGGGTTTGCCAAGCTCCTATAATTCACCCCTCCACTTT. Protein: CASSLVPGLPSSYNSPLHF.

In its sample, this clonotype was seen a few times. V gene TRBV12-3 or TRBV12-4 combines with J gene TRBJ2-1; 10 nucleotides match TRBD2. The CDR3 is 14 residues long. Trimming at V came to 7 bases and at J to 9 bases, leaving 9 bases not matched to a gene. CDR3 loop: CASILAGAGGEQFF. CDR3 bases: TGTGCCAGCATCCTAGCGGGGGCTGGGGGTGAGCAGTTCTTC.

The chain has TRBV6-6 and TRBJ1-1; D ambiguous. Germline values: CDR1 MNHNY, CDR2 SVGAGI (reference sequence). This CDR3 spans 13 amino acids. The ends were cut back, 5 bases at V and 0 bases at J, with 7 bases in the middle. In DNA, the CDR3 is TGTGCCAGCAGTGACTTCGTGAACACTGAAGCTTTCTTT. As protein: CASSDFVNTEAFF.

The chain joins TRBV6-2 or TRBV6-3 to TRBJ1-5, with D tentatively TRBD1 (5 bases). V dropped 2 bases and J dropped 0 bases, with 17 bases sitting between them. The germline CDR1 and CDR2 sequences are MNHEY and SVGEGT. The CDR3 runs 18 residues. The CDR3 DNA sequence: TGTGCCAGCAGTTACCAGGGCAGCAGGAAACTTAGCAATCAGCCCCAGCATTTT. Translation gives CASSYQGSRKLSNQPQHF.

The gene calls are TRBV27 and TRBJ1-4, with TRBD1 as a possible D gene (6 bases). The CDR3 consists of 15 residues. The V end was cut by 5 bases, the J end by 0 bases, with 10 bases between. Germline V gene sequence: CDR1 MNHEY, CDR2 SMNVEV (reference sequence). This CDR3 reads CASSLQGTTNEKLFF. The CDR3, as DNA: TGTGCCAGCAGTCTCCAGGGGACAACTAATGAAAAACTGTTTTTT.

The chain employs TRBV4-3 and TRBJ2-5; 9 positions match TRBD2. The V gene end was trimmed by 0 bases and the J gene end by 1 base; junction bases not matched to a gene: 9. CDR1 and CDR2 (germline): LGHNA, YSLEER. This CDR3 has 18 amino acids. CDR3 in amino acids: CASSQEYSGGPSQETQYF. DNA of the CDR3: TGCGCCAGCAGCCAAGAATATAGCGGGGGCCCAAGCCAAGAGACCCAGTACTTC.

The chain joins TRBV6-5 to TRBJ1-6; D might be TRBD1 (5 bases). Germline lookup yields CDR1 MNHEY and CDR2 SVGAGI. V was clipped by 3 bases and J by 0 bases, with 15 bases between them. This CDR3 spans 18 amino acids. The CDR3 spells CASSYGAGLHSYNSPLHF. In DNA, the CDR3 is TGTGCCAGCAGTTATGGGGCAGGCCTGCACTCCTATAATTCACCCCTCCACTTT.

This chain uses TRBV11-3 with TRBJ2-2; D possibly uses TRBD1 or TRBD2 (6 bases each). Between the trimmed V and J ends, which lost 0 bases and 5 bases, there was a span of 19 bases. The length of the CDR3 is 18 residues. CDR1 is SGHNT, CDR2 YENEEA, per germline. CDR3 coding DNA: TGTGCCAGCAGCTTAGATCGGGTTGGGGGGCGGATGACCGGGGAGCTGTTTTTT. It specifies CASSLDRVGGRMTGELFF.

This clonotype was recorded many times. V gene TRBV5-6 combines with J gene TRBJ2-7; TRBD1 matches 11 bases. Losses at the gene ends were 5 bases for V and 6 bases for J; bases not matched to a gene: 4. The germline gives CDR1 SGHDT, CDR2 YYEEEE. The CDR3 runs to 13 residues. The CDR3 reads CASSLGTGGEQYF. CDR3 sequence (DNA): TGTGCCAGCAGTTTAGGGACAGGGGGCGAGCAGTACTTC.

This chain joins TRBV27 and TRBJ2-3; 7 bases agree with TRBD2. V shed 3 bases and J 2 bases; nucleotides not matched to a gene: 11. The CDR3 length is 17 residues. Germline CDR1 is MNHEY and CDR2 is SMNVEV (reference sequence). Here the CDR3 DNA reads TGTGCCAGCAGTTTTTCCCTCTTCGGGGGGATCACAGATACGCAGTATTTT. As protein: CASSFSLFGGITDTQYF.

This clonotype was seen many times. The J gene is TRBJ2-5, the V gene TRBV7-2; tentative D call: TRBD2 (6 bases). The germline gives CDR1 SGHTA, CDR2 FQGNSA. The CDR3 has 14 amino acids. Deletions cut 5 bases from V and 0 bases from J, with 10 bases between. CDR3 nucleotide sequence: TGTGCCAGCAGCCCTCTAGCGTACCAAGAGACCCAGTACTTC. Protein product: CASSPLAYQETQYF.

This sequence joins TRBV12-3 or TRBV12-4 and TRBJ2-5; 7 nucleotides match TRBD1. Trimming removed 4 bases from V and 5 bases from J; junction bases left unmatched: 4. The CDR3 has 13 residues. The CDR3 DNA is TGTGCCAGCAGTTACACAGGGGAGGAGACCCAGTACTTC. Protein product: CASSYTGEETQYF.

DNA for the CDR3: TGTGCCAGCAGTGAGGCGCAGACTATGAACACTGAAGCTTTCTTT. Protein: CASSEAQTMNTEAFF. This rearrangement joins TRBV2 to TRBJ1-1; D unresolved. The V end was cut by 3 bases, the J end by 0 bases, with 11 bases between. CDR1 is SNHLY and CDR2 is FYNNEI in the germline V gene. The CDR3 contains 15 residues. Complete variable domain (other parts from reference TRBV2 and TRBJ1-1): EPEVTQTPSHQVTQMGQEVILRCVPISNHLYFYWYRQILGQKVEFLVSFYNNEISEKSEIFDDQFSVERPDGSNFTLKIRSTKLEDSAMYFCASSEAQTMNTEAFFGQGTRLTVV.

The chain uses TRBV11-3 and TRBJ1-1; weak D call: TRBD1 (5 bases). The V end lost 0 bases, the J end lost 4 bases, and 18 bases lay between the germline ends. CDR3 size: 17 residues. CDR1 is SGHNT, CDR2 YENEEA, per germline. This CDR3 is CASSLDSPQGILTEAFF. CDR3 nucleotide sequence: TGTGCCAGCAGCTTAGACTCACCCCAGGGCATACTCACTGAAGCTTTCTTT.

This chain links TRBV6-1 with TRBJ2-3; 11 bases align to TRBD1. The CDR3 contains 20 residues. The ends lost 3 bases at V and 2 bases at J; junction bases unmatched: 16. CDR1 and CDR2 from the germline V gene are MNHNS and SASEGT. CDR3 nucleotides: TGTGCCAGCAGTGACCAGGGCATTCCCAGGACAGGGGGCTTCACAGATACGCAGTATTTT. This gives the protein CASSDQGIPRTGGFTDTQYF.

The rearrangement joins TRBV4-1 to TRBJ1-6; D remains ambiguous. This CDR3 is 16 amino acids long. V lost 3 bases, J lost 9 bases, and 18 bases lay in between. Germline CDR1 reads MGHRA; CDR2 reads YSYEKL. The chain's CDR3 is CASSHPWTDPGSPLHF. The DNA for the CDR3 is TGCGCCAGCAGCCATCCATGGACGGACCCCGGTTCACCCCTCCACTTT.

This clonotype was seen a handful of times. V and J are TRBV7-9 and TRBJ1-2; a weak D match, TRBD1 (5 bases). V gave up 7 bases and J gave up 6 bases, with 21 bases separating them. Germline V gives CDR1 SEHNR, CDR2 FQNEAQ (reference sequence). This CDR3 region has 15 residues. This CDR3 is CASIGTGSPWDGYTF. The CDR3 DNA is TGTGCCAGCATCGGGACCGGATCTCCCTGGGATGGCTACACCTTC.